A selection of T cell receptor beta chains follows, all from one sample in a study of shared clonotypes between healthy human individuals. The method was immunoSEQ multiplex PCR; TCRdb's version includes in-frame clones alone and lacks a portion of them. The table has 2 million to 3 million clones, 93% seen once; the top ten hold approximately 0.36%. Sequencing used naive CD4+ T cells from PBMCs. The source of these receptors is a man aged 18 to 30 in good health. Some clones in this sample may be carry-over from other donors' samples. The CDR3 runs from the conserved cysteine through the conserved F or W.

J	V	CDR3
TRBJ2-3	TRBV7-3	CASSLRVPTDTQYF
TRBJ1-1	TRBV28	CASSGGRAEAFF
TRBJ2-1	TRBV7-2	CASSLVSTGQGLYNEQFF
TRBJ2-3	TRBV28	CASSFARLADTQYF
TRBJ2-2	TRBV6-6	CATGGTSGNTGELFF
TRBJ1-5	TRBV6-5	CASREGGAQPQHF
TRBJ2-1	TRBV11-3	CASSRRDSAYNEQFF
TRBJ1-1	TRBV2	CASTAPAAWGEAFF
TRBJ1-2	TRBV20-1	CSASSIGGYTF
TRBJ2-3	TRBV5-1	CASSPQLGRQGDTQYF
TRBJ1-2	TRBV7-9	CASSLATRGLGGYTF
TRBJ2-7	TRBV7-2	CASSSRDRGINEQYF
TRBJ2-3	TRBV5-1	CASSANLGTDTQYF
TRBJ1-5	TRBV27	CASSPDRQGRNQPQHF
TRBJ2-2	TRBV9	CASSVPSAGTGELFF
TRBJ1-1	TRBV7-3	CASSPTGHLAEAFF
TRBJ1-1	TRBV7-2	CASSSLDRMTEAFF
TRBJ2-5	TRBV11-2	CASSPDRVFRETQYF
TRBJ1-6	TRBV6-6	CASRSYRGYNSPLHF
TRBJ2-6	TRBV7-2	CASSLMGQRSSGANVLTF
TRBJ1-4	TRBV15	CATSSWTEANEKLFF
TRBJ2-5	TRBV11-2	CASSYRGEETQYF
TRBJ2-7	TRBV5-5	CASSLNAAGSSYEQYF
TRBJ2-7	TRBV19	CASSIVAGSSYEQYF
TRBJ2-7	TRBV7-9	CASSLFRGLAVSYEQYF
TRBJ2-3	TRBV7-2	CASSYAGTSAHITQYF
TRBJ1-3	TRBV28	CASSFGLGGNTIYF
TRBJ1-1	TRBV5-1	CASSPEGGRSGNTEAFF
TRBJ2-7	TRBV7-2	CASSLAGREQYF
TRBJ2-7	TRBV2	CASSEADASYEQYF
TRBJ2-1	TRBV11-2	CASSLRTSGKDHNEQFF